This TCR beta chain was profiled in a study of T cell responses to AZD1222 COVID-19 vaccine. Study background: Some second doses came at about 4 weeks and others at about 12 weeks; these were pooled. Study-level points and caveats: The repertoires were collected only after the peak T cell response.

The V gene's germline CDR1 is LNHDA and CDR2 SQIVND (reference sequence). V lost 5 bases and J lost 4, with 30 bases in between. This CDR3 comprises 20 residues. This table comes from immunoSEQ multiplex PCR, and its TCRdb copy is limited to in-frame clones, with some not included. The sample yields around 110,000 clones, 88% seen once. To note about this clone: Its antigen remains unknown.

Source: peripheral blood, taken on day 0 of AZD1222 vaccination. The origin of this receptor is an adult in good health. The chain couples TRBV19 to TRBJ2-1; a weak D match, TRBD2 (5 bases). The CDR3 spells CASSSTPPMGRDTIYNEQFF. CDR3 bases: TGTGCCAGTAGTTCAACCCCTCCTATGGGGAGAGACACCATATACAATGAGCAGTTCTTC.